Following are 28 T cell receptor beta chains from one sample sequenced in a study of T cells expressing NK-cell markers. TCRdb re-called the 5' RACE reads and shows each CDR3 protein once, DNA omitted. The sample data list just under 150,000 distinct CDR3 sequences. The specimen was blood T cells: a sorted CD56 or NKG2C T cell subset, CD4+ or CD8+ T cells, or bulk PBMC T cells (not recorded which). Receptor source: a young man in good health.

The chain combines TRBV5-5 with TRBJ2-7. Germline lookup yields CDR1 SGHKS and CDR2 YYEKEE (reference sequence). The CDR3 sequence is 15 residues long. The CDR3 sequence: CASSISGRSSYEQYF.

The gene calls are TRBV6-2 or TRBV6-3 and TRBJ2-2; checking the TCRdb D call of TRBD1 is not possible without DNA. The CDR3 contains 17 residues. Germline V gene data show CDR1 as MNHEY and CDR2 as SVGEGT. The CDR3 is CASLTGLMFANTGELFF.

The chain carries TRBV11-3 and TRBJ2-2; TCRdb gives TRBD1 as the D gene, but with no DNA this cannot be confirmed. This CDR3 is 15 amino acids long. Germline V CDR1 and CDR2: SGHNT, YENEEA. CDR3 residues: CASSSRDRNTGELFF.

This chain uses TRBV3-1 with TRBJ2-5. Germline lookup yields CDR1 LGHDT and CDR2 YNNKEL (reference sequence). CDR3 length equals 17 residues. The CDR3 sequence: CASSQGRRLLDQETQYF.

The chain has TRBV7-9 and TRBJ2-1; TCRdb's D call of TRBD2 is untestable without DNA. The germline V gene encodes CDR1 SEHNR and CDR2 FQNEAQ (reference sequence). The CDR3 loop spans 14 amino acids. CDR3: CASSSRSGGNEQFF.

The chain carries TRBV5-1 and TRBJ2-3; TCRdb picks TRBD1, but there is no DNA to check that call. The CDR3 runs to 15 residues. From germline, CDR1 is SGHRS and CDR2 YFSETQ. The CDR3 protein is CASGFLGGSTDTQYF. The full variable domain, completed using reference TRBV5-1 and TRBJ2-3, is KAGVTQTPRYLIKTRGQQVTLSCSPISGHRSVSWYQQTPGQGLQFLFEYFSETQRNKGNFPGRFSGRQFSNSRSEMNVSTLELGDSALYLCASGFLGGSTDTQYFGPGTRLTVL.

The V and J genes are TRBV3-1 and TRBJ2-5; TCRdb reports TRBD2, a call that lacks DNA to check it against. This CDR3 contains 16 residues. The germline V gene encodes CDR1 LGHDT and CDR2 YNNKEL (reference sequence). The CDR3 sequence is CASSQPGLETQETQYF.

This CDR3 reads CASSGTGGSNQPQHF. The rearrangement links TRBV25-1 to TRBJ1-5; TCRdb proposes TRBD1, but this gene call is untestable without DNA. Germline V gene data show CDR1 as MGHDK and CDR2 as SYGVNS. The CDR3 consists of 15 residues. The full variable domain, with the rest looked up from reference TRBV25-1 and TRBJ1-5, is EADIYQTPRYLVIGTGKKITLECSQTMGHDKMYWYQQDPGMELHLIHYSYGVNSTEKGDLSSESTVSRIRTEHFPLTLESARPSHTSQYLCASSGTGGSNQPQHFGDGTRLSIL.

CDR3 sequence reads: CASSPLAGDYNEQFF. The rearrangement joins TRBV4-2 to TRBJ2-1; TCRdb reports TRBD2, a call that lacks DNA to check it against. The CDR3 contains 15 residues. Germline lookup yields CDR1 LGHNA and CDR2 YNFKEQ.

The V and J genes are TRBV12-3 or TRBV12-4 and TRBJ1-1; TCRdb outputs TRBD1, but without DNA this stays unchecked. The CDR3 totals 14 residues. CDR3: CASSFGSGYTEAFF.

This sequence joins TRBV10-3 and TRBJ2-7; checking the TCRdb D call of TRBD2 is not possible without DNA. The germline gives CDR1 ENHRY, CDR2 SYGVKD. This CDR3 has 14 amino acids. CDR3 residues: CAISDLSGIDEQYF.

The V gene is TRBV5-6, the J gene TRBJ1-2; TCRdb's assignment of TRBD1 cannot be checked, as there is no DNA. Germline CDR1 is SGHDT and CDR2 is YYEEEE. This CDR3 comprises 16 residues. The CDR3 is CASSWGTARETYGYTF.

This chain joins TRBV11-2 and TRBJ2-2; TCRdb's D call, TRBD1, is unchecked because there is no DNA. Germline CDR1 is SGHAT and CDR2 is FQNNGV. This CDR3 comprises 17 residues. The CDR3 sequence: CASSLSLGTANTGELFF.

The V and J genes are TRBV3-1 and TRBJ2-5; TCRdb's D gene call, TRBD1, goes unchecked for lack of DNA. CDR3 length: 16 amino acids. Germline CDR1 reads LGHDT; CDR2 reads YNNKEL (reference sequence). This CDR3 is CASSQSRPRVQETQYF.

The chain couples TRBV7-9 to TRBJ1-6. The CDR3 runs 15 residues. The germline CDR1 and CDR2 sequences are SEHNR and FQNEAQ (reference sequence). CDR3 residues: CASAIVNLDVSPLHF.

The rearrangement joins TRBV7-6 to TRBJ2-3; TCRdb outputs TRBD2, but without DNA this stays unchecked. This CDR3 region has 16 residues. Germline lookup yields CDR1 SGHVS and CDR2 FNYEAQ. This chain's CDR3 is CASSRSGQSTTDTQYF.

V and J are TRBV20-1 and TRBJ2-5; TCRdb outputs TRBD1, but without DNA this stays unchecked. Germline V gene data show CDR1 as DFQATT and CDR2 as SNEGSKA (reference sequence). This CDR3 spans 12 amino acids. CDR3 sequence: CSARGGEETQYF.

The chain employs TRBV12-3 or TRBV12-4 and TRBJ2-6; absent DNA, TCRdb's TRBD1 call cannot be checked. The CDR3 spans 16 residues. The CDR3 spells CATSGNEGSGANVLTF.

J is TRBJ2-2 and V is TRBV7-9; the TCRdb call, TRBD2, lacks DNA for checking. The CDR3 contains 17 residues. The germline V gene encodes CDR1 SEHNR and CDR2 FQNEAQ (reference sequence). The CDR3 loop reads CASSTLAGEVNAGELFF. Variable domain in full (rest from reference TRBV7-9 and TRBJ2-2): DTGVSQNPRHKITKRGQNVTFRCDPISEHNRLYWYRQTLGQGPEFLTYFQNEAQLEKSRLLSDRFSAERPKGSFSTLEIQRTEQGDSAMYLCASSTLAGEVNAGELFFGEGSRLTVL.

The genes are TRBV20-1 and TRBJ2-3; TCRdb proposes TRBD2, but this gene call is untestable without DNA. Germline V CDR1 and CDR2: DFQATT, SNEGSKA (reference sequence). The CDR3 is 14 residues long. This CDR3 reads CSARGREMSDTQYF.

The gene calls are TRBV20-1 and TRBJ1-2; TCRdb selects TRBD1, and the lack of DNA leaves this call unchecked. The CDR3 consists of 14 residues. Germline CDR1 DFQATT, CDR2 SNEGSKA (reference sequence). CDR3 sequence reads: CSARDQGNQNGYTF.

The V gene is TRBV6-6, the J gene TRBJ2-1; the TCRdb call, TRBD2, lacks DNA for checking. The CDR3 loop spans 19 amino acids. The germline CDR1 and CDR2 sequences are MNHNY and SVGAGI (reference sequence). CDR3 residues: CASSYFTFLAGRPGNEQFF.

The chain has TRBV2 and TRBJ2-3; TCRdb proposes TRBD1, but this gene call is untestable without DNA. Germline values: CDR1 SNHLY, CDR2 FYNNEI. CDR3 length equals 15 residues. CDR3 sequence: CASSEGGSTTDTQYF. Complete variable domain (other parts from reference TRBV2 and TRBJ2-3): EPEVTQTPSHQVTQMGQEVILRCVPISNHLYFYWYRQILGQKVEFLVSFYNNEISEKSEIFDDQFSVERPDGSNFTLKIRSTKLEDSAMYFCASSEGGSTTDTQYFGPGTRLTVL.

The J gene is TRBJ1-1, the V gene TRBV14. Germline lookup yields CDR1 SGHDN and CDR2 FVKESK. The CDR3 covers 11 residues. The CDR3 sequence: CASSQGSEAFF.

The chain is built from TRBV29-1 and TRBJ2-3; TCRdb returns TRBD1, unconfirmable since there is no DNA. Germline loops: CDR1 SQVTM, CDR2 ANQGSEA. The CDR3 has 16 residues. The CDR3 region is CSVAGDVGLPTDTQYF.

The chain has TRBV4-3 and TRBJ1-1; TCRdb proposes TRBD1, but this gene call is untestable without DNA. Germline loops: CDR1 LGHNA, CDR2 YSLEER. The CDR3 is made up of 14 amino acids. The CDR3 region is CASSRDRGDLEAFF.

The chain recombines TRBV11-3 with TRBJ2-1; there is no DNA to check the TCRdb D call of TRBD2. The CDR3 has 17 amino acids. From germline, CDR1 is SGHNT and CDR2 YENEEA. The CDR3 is CASSLPLWDSGTYEQFF.

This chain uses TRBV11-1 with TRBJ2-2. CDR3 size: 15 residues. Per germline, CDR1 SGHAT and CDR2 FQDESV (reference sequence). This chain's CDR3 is CASSASLTSSGELFF.